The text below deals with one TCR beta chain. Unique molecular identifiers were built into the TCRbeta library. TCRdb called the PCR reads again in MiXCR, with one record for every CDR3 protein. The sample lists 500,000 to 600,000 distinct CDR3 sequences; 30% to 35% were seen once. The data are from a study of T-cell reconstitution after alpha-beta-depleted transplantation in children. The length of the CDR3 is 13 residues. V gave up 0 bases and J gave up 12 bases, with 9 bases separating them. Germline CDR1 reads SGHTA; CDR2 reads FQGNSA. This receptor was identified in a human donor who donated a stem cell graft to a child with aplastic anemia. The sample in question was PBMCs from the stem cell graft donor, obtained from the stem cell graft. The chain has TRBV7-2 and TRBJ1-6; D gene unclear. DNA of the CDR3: TGTGCCAGCAGCTTAGCGCCGGCGGGACCCCTCCACTTT. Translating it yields CASSLAPAGPLHF.